The entry that follows covers one TCR beta chain sequence. The junction shows a germline mismatch at one end, possibly a read error. The read gets to within 3 residues of the CDR3 end, and the germline J gene fills in the rest. The sample comes from a study of T cells in women clearing cervical HPV infection. Germline V CDR1 and CDR2: LGHNA, YNFKEQ. The CDR3 spans 18 residues. Using immunoSEQ multiplex PCR, the repertoire was profiled, and TCRdb retains in-frame clones only, with some absent. Recorded here are some 40,000 clones; the top ten clones represent more than 1%. This receptor was taken from a woman between 18 and 70 years old with a cervical HPV16 infection that either progressed to CIN3+ or cleared (not recorded which). The sequencing input was blood buffy coat. The rearrangement uses TRBV4-2 and TRBJ2-7, with TRBD1 matching 8 bases. CDR3 DNA, as far as it was read: TGCGCCAGCAGCCAAGATTTTGACAGGGGAGGATCCTCCTACGAG. It yields the protein CASSQDFDRGGSSYE. The complete CDR3 reads CASSQDFDRGGSSYEQYF.